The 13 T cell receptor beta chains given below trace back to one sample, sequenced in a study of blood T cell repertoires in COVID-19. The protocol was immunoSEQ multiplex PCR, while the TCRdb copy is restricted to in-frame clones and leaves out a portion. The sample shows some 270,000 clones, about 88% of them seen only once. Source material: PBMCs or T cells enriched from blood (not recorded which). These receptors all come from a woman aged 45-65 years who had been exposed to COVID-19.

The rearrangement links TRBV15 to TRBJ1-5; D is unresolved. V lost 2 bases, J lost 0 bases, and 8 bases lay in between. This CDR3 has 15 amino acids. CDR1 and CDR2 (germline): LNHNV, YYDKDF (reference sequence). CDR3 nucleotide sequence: TGTGCCACCAGCAGACGTCTGTTTAGCAATCAGCCCCAGCATTTT. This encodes CATSRRLFSNQPQHF.

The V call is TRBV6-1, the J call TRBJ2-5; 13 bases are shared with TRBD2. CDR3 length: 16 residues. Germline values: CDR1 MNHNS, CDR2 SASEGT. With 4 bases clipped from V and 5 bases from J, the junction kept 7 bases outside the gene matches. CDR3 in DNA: TGTGCCAGCAGTGTCGGGACTAGCGGGGCGCGGGAGACCCAGTACTTC. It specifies CASSVGTSGARETQYF.

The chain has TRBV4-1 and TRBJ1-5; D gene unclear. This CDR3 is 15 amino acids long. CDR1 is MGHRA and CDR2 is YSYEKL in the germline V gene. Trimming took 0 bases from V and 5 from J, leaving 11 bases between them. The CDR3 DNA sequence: TGCGCCAGCAGCCAAGATATGTCGGGGTATCAGCCCCAGCATTTT. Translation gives CASSQDMSGYQPQHF.

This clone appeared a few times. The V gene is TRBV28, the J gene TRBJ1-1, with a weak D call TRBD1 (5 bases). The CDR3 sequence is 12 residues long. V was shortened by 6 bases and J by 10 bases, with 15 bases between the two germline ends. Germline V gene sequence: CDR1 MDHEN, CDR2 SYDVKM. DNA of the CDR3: TGTGCCAGCAGGGGTTGGCAGGGTGGAGCTTTCTTT. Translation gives CASRGWQGGAFF.

CDR3: CASSLTRWGGGSETQYF. DNA for the CDR3: TGTGCCAGCAGCTTGACACGTTGGGGCGGGGGTTCGGAGACCCAGTACTTC. The rearrangement joins TRBV7-2 to TRBJ2-5; 7 nucleotides line up with TRBD2. Germline V gene sequence: CDR1 SGHTA, CDR2 FQGNSA. The CDR3 totals 17 residues. With 3 bases clipped from V and 5 bases from J, the junction kept 15 bases outside the gene matches.

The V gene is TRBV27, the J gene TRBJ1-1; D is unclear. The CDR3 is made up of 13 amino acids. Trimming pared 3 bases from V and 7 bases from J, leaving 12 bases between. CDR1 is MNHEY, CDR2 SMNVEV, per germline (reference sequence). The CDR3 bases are TGTGCCAGCAGTTTTGGAGGGTTTAATGAAGCTTTCTTT. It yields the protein CASSFGGFNEAFF.

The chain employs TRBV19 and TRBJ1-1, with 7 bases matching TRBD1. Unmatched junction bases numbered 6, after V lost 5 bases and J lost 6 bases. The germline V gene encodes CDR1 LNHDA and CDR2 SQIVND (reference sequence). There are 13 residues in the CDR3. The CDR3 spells CASSPRGGAEAFF. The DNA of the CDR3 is TGTGCCAGTAGTCCCCGAGGGGGCGCTGAAGCTTTCTTT. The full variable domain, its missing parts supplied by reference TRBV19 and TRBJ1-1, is DGGITQSPKYLFRKEGQNVTLSCEQNLNHDAMYWYRQDPGQGLRLIYYSQIVNDFQKGDIAEGYSVSREKKESFPLTVTSAQKNPTAFYLCASSPRGGAEAFFGQGTRLTVV.

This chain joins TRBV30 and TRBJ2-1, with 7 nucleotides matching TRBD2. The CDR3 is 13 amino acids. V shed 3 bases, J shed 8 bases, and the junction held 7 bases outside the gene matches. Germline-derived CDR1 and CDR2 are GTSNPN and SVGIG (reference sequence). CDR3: CAWSPWGGHEQFF. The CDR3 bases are TGTGCCTGGAGCCCTTGGGGGGGTCATGAGCAGTTCTTC.

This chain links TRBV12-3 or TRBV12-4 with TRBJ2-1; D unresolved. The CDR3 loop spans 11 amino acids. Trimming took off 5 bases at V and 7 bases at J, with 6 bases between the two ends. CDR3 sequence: CASSPQNEQFF. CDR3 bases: TGTGCCAGCAGTCCCCAAAATGAGCAGTTCTTC.

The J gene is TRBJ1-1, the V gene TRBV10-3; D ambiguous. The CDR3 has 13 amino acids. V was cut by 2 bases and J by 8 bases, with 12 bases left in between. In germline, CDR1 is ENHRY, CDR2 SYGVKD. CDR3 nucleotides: TGTGCCATCAGTGAGGTGGCCCGTCAGGAAGCTTTCTTT. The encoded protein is CAISEVARQEAFF.

CDR3 in amino acids: CAISESGRAGQGYTF. CDR3 bases: TGTGCCATCAGTGAGTCTGGGAGGGCCGGGCAAGGCTACACCTTC. The V and J genes are TRBV10-3 and TRBJ1-2; no reliable D call. Germline CDR1 ENHRY, CDR2 SYGVKD. V lost 0 bases to trimming and J lost 8 bases, with 16 bases between them. This CDR3 region has 15 residues.

CDR3 nucleotide sequence: TGTGCCACCAGCGGACAGGGGAACACTGAAGCTTTCTTT. Translation: CATSGQGNTEAFF. This chain joins TRBV15 and TRBJ1-1; 8 nucleotides match TRBD1. Germline assignment: CDR1 LNHNV and CDR2 YYDKDF (reference sequence). Germline trimming cut 5 bases from V and 1 base from J; bases unmatched to any gene: 0. The CDR3 is 13 amino acids.

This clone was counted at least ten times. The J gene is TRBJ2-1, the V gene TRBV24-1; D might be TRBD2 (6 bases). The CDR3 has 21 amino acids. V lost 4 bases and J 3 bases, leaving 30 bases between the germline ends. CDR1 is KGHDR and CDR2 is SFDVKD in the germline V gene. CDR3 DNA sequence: TGTGCCACCAGTGAATCGCTGCGGGGCGGGGCTTCGACAATAAACTACAATGAGCAGTTCTTC. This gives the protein CATSESLRGGASTINYNEQFF.